The source of this T cell receptor (beta chain) is a study of cytomegalovirus exposure and HLA in healthy donors. Notes on this clone: What it recognizes is unknown.

Study-wide findings and caveats: HLA alleles showed associations with roughly 17,000 TCR beta sequences in a later analysis, at a 0.05 false discovery rate. As was reported, the classifier diagnosed cytomegalovirus status with high specificity and sensitivity.

PCR was performed using 60 Vbeta and 13 Jbeta primers. Assay used: immunoSEQ multiplex PCR; TCRdb lists only in-frame clones, some missing. The sample lists around 200,000 clones; about 83% were seen once. V was cut by 4 bases and J by 0 bases, with 15 bases left in between. The CDR3 totals 16 residues. Per germline, CDR1 SGDLS and CDR2 YYNGEE. This clonotype was obtained from a middle-aged man in good health and CMV-seronegative. The sample taken for sequencing was PBMCs. V is TRBV9 and J is TRBJ2-3; the D gene is possibly TRBD2 (6 bases). CDR3 sequence (DNA): TGTGCCAGCAGCCCCTCCGGGGGTACTAGCACAGATACGCAGTATTTT. As protein: CASSPSGGTSTDTQYF.